This T cell receptor (beta chain) was identified in a study of shared clonotypes between healthy human individuals. Study-level background: Each donor's CD4 naive and CD4 memory cells filled three plates apiece, CD8 naive two, and CD8 memory one. Study observations and caveats: It was the non-shared clonotypes that had lower generation probabilities than clonotypes shared by all four donors.

The table came from immunoSEQ multiplex PCR; TCRdb's copy has only in-frame clones and leaves some out. The sample consists of roughly 2.5 million clones, over 85% of them appearing once. As for this clone: Its antigen is unidentified.

Germline loops: CDR1 MNHEY, CDR2 SMNVEV (reference sequence). The CDR3 totals 14 residues. The V and J ends lost 2 bases and 4 bases respectively, with 11 bases between them. This chain joins TRBV27 and TRBJ1-2; a weak D match, TRBD1 (5 bases). Input material: naive CD4+ T cells sorted from blood. The sample's subset: CD45RA+ positively selected. The receptor comes from a man aged 18 to 30 in good health. DNA for the CDR3: TGTGCCAGCAGTTTAGGGGGACCCTTCTATGGCTACACCTTC. Protein: CASSLGGPFYGYTF.